The 7 T cell receptor beta chains reported below all come from one sample, sequenced in a study of T cells in Graves' hyperthyroidism and ophthalmopathy. RNA transcripts yielded amplified TCR beta CDR3 regions. During a first-round RT-PCR of the TCR CDR3, the HTBI primer set was used. TCRdb reprocessed the multiplex PCR reads via MiXCR and lists one record per CDR3 protein. The sample has around 50,000 distinct CDR3 sequences, under 50% seen once. The sample was blood. The receptors come from a woman in her 50s with Graves' ophthalmopathy.

This clonotype is categorized as medium-sized. The chain employs TRBV20-1 and TRBJ1-2, with D unclear. CDR3 size: 12 residues. Germline V lookup: CDR1 DFQATT, CDR2 SNEGSKA (reference sequence). V was clipped by 3 bases and J by 0 bases, with 5 bases between them. CDR3 sequence: CSAREANYGYTF. The CDR3 coding sequence is TGCAGTGCTAGGGAGGCTAACTATGGCTACACCTTC.

By sample share, this clonotype is medium-sized. The rearrangement uses TRBV10-3 and TRBJ1-3, with unresolved D. V gave up 2 bases and J gave up 0 bases, with 5 bases separating them. CDR1 and CDR2 from the germline V gene are ENHRY and SYGVKD. This CDR3 has 14 amino acids. DNA for the CDR3: TGTGCCATCAGTGAGGCGGACTCTGGAAACACCATATATTTT. It translates to CAISEADSGNTIYF.

The chain employs TRBV5-1 and TRBJ1-1; D is perhaps TRBD1 (5 bases). Trimming removed 6 bases at V and 2 bases at J, with 20 bases between. The CDR3 spans 16 residues. Germline V CDR1 and CDR2: SGHRS, YFSETQ. DNA of the CDR3: TGCGCCAGCACCTGGGGATCGGGGGGGGTTAACACTGAAGCTTTCTTT. Amino acid sequence: CASTWGSGGVNTEAFF.

The chain carries TRBV6-4 and TRBJ1-6, with D tentatively TRBD1 (5 bases). V lost 3 bases and J 5 bases, leaving 5 bases between the germline ends. The CDR3 is made up of 13 amino acids. The germline CDR1 and CDR2 sequences are MRHNA and SNTAGT. Here the CDR3 DNA reads TGTGCCAGCAGTGAAGGGGATAATTCACCCCTCCACTTT. It encodes CASSEGDNSPLHF.

This clonotype is medium-sized (0.01 to 0.1%). V gene TRBV10-3 combines with J gene TRBJ2-7; TRBD2 agrees at 8 bases. The CDR3 loop spans 15 amino acids. Germline-derived CDR1 and CDR2 are ENHRY and SYGVKD. Trimming removed 0 bases from V and 2 bases from J; junction bases left unmatched: 3. The CDR3 bases are TGTGCCATCAGTGAGTCGGAGCGGGAGACCTACGAGCAGTACTTC. It is translated as CAISESERETYEQYF.

This clonotype was seen many times. The gene calls are TRBV12-3 or TRBV12-4 and TRBJ2-1; D remains unclear. The V end lost 7 bases, the J end lost 8 bases, and 12 bases lay between the germline ends. CDR3 length: 12 amino acids. In DNA, the CDR3 is TGTGCCAGCACCTCCTCTGTTGATGAGCAGTTCTTC. Protein: CASTSSVDEQFF.

This clonotype was found once. Relative to the germline gene, one junction end is altered; a read error may explain this. V and J are TRBV15 and TRBJ2-5, with 8 bases that match TRBD2. This CDR3 has 15 residues. The germline CDR1 and CDR2 sequences are LNHNV and YYDKDF (reference sequence). In nucleotides, the CDR3 is TGTGACACCAGCGAGGGGGAGCGGGGGCTCGGGACCCAGTACTTC. Encoded protein: CDTSEGERGLGTQYF.